This T cell receptor beta chain was sequenced during a study of CD8+ T cells in alopecia areata. It was cDNA, reverse transcribed from extracted RNA, that served as the sequencing template. TCRdb's copy holds only in-frame clones and misses some; the assay was immunoSEQ multiplex PCR. The table shows fewer than 90,000 clones, with approximately 50% occurring only once. Comments on this clone: Its antigen is currently unknown.

Trimming took off 2 bases at V and 5 bases at J, with 8 bases between the two ends. The CDR3 length is 12 residues. Germline loops: CDR1 SGHNT, CDR2 YYREEE (reference sequence). Study-wide findings and caveats: Clonality in lesional scalp, especially alopecia totalis/universalis, exceeded that of normal scalp.

J is TRBJ2-7 and V is TRBV5-4; D is unclear. The sequenced sample consisted of NKG2D-high CD8+ T cells sorted from blood. The source of this sequence is a human donor with alopecia areata. CDR3 nucleotides: TGTGCCAGCAGCTTCGGCAGGAACGAGCAGTACTTC. This sequence encodes CASSFGRNEQYF.